Below are 20 T cell receptor beta chains sequenced from a single sample in a study of a mutant IDH1 vaccine in newly diagnosed glioma. Sequenced by immunoSEQ multiplex PCR; TCRdb stores in-frame clones only, minus some. The sample includes tens of thousands of clones, around 81% of them seen just once. Time point of the sample: week 23, last vaccination. Topical imiquimod was applied with each vaccine dose, which held 300 ug of mutant IDH1 20-mer peptide. Antigen specificity for these receptors is unknown. This sample comprised PBMCs, obtained from a glioma patient whose treatment included an IDH1 peptide vaccine. The origin of the receptors is a middle-aged woman with glioma. Some clones in this sample may be carry-over from other donors' samples.

This chain joins TRBV7-3 and TRBJ1-1, with TRBD1 matching over 10 bases. CDR1 and CDR2 from the germline V gene are SGHTA and FQGTGA. V was pared by 5 bases and J by 11 bases, with 11 bases of the junction left unmatched. This CDR3 has 14 amino acids. CDR3 region: CASSPSGTGDGAFF. Here the CDR3 DNA reads TGTGCCAGCAGCCCCTCCGGGACAGGGGATGGCGCTTTCTTT.

The chain couples TRBV27 to TRBJ2-2, with D tentatively TRBD2 (5 bases). Germline values: CDR1 MNHEY, CDR2 SMNVEV (reference sequence). This CDR3 contains 16 residues. V was trimmed by 5 bases and J by 6 bases, leaving 19 bases between them. The CDR3 reads CASSPPTGISSGELFF. CDR3 DNA: TGTGCCAGCAGTCCACCCACGGGGATCTCCTCCGGGGAGCTGTTTTTT.

V usage is TRBV28 and J usage is TRBJ1-2; D is perhaps TRBD1 (6 bases). Per germline, CDR1 MDHEN and CDR2 SYDVKM. The CDR3 runs 12 residues. V lost 5 bases to trimming and J lost 8 bases, with 12 bases between them. DNA of the CDR3: TGTGCCAGCAGTACAGGGTATCGCGGCTACACCTTC. The encoded protein is CASSTGYRGYTF.

This clone has more than one count but fewer than ten. This rearrangement joins TRBV28 to TRBJ1-1, with 7 bases fitting TRBD1. Germline assignment: CDR1 MDHEN and CDR2 SYDVKM. V lost 2 bases and J lost 3; bases outside the gene matches: 18. This CDR3 comprises 19 residues. CDR3 region: CASSLVGRQGQVGDTEAFF. CDR3 nucleotides: TGTGCCAGCAGTTTAGTAGGTAGACAGGGTCAGGTAGGGGACACTGAAGCTTTCTTT.

The V gene is TRBV20-1, the J gene TRBJ1-2, with D possibly being TRBD1 (6 bases). The germline CDR1 and CDR2 sequences are DFQATT and SNEGSKA (reference sequence). V shed 5 bases and J shed 8 bases, with 12 bases lying between them. There are 11 residues in the CDR3. The CDR3 here is CSAPDRSGYTF. CDR3 nucleotide sequence: TGCAGTGCTCCTGACAGGTCCGGCTACACCTTC.

The rearrangement links TRBV5-4 to TRBJ2-7; D not certain. V was pared by 4 bases and J by 7 bases, with 9 bases between. Germline V gene lookup returns CDR1 SGHNT and CDR2 YYREEE (reference sequence). The CDR3 is made up of 11 amino acids. Here the CDR3 DNA reads TGTGCCAGCAGCCTGCTAAAGGAGCAGTACTTC. Translated, it gives CASSLLKEQYF.

The CDR3 DNA sequence: TGCGCCAGCAGCCAAGTCCTAGCTTACGAGCAGTTCTTC. Encoded protein: CASSQVLAYEQFF. This chain links TRBV4-1 with TRBJ2-1, with D possibly TRBD2 on 5 matching bases. Between the trimmed V and J ends, which lost 1 base and 10 bases, there was a span of 11 bases. Germline lookup yields CDR1 MGHRA and CDR2 YSYEKL. The CDR3 spans 13 residues.

This sequence joins TRBV11-2 and TRBJ2-5; D may be TRBD1 (5 bases). The CDR3 consists of 14 residues. Trimming took 3 bases from V and 2 from J, leaving 10 bases between them. Germline loops: CDR1 SGHAT, CDR2 FQNNGV. CDR3 in amino acids: CASSLPGRQETQYF. The CDR3 DNA reads as TGTGCCAGCAGCTTGCCAGGGCGACAAGAGACCCAGTACTTC. Full variable domain (remainder filled in from reference TRBV11-2 and TRBJ2-5): EAGVAQSPRYKIIEKRQSVAFWCNPISGHATLYWYQQILGQGPKLLIQFQNNGVVDDSQLPKDRFSAERLKGVDSTLKIQPAKLEDSAVYLCASSLPGRQETQYFGPGTRLLVL.

The V gene is TRBV5-1, the J gene TRBJ1-1; D is perhaps TRBD1 (5 bases). CDR1 is SGHRS, CDR2 YFSETQ, per germline. V lost 0 bases and J lost 4, with 13 bases in between. The CDR3 has 15 residues. The CDR3 protein is CASSLVGTWGTEAFF. CDR3 in DNA: TGCGCCAGCAGCTTGGTAGGGACCTGGGGCACTGAAGCTTTCTTT. Drawing the rest from reference TRBV5-1 and TRBJ1-1, the complete variable domain is KAGVTQTPRYLIKTRGQQVTLSCSPISGHRSVSWYQQTPGQGLQFLFEYFSETQRNKGNFPGRFSGRQFSNSRSEMNVSTLELGDSALYLCASSLVGTWGTEAFFGQGTRLTVV.

The chain recombines TRBV5-1 with TRBJ2-1; 10 bases map to TRBD2. With V trimmed by 4 bases and J by 5 bases, 6 bases remained unmatched. CDR1 and CDR2 from the germline V gene are SGHRS and YFSETQ. This CDR3 comprises 15 residues. The CDR3 nucleotides read TGCGCCAGCAGCATCGGGACTAGCGCTCACAATGAGCAGTTCTTC. Translating gives CASSIGTSAHNEQFF.

This chain connects TRBV6-1 to TRBJ1-2, with D possibly TRBD1 on 6 matching bases. This CDR3 has 15 amino acids. Germline V gives CDR1 MNHNS, CDR2 SASEGT. The germline V and J ends were trimmed by 2 bases and 4 bases, with 14 bases remaining between them. Here the CDR3 reads CASSENGGVGYGYTF. The CDR3 coding sequence is TGTGCCAGCAGTGAAAATGGGGGCGTAGGCTATGGCTACACCTTC.

The rearrangement uses TRBV29-1 and TRBJ2-7; D is tentatively TRBD1 or TRBD2 (6 bases each). The CDR3 loop spans 14 amino acids. CDR1 is SQVTM, CDR2 ANQGSEA, per germline. The germline V and J ends were trimmed by 6 bases and 2 bases, with 17 bases remaining between them. For the CDR3, the DNA is TGCAGCGTCACCGGACAGCGGAGGGCCTACGAGCAGTACTTC. Its protein is CSVTGQRRAYEQYF.

The chain joins TRBV7-9 to TRBJ1-1; a possible D gene is TRBD1 (6 bases). The V end lost 7 bases, the J end lost 4 bases, and 16 bases lay between the germline ends. The V gene's germline CDR1 is SEHNR and CDR2 FQNEAQ (reference sequence). CDR3 length equals 14 residues. CDR3 region: CASTLSGGSTEAFF. The CDR3 DNA reads as TGTGCCAGCACCCTATCCGGGGGCAGCACTGAAGCTTTCTTT.

A few counts support this clone. The CDR3 nucleotides read TGTGCCAGCAGTTTAAGGGTTGGAGGGAACAATGAGCAGTTCTTC. It is translated as CASSLRVGGNNEQFF. The rearrangement uses TRBV27 and TRBJ2-1, with D perhaps matching TRBD2 (6 bases). Germline V gene sequence: CDR1 MNHEY, CDR2 SMNVEV (reference sequence). V was trimmed by 2 bases and J by 5 bases, leaving 13 bases between them. The CDR3 extends over 15 amino acids.

The rearrangement uses TRBV28 and TRBJ2-2; 12 nucleotides line up with TRBD1. Germline V gives CDR1 MDHEN, CDR2 SYDVKM. The junction had 15 bases not matched to a gene; V was cut back by 6 bases and J by 10 bases. The CDR3 is 17 residues long. CDR3 DNA sequence: TGTGCCAGCAGGCGTACTCCCGGGACAGGGGGCTTCGTGGAGCTGTTTTTT. As protein: CASRRTPGTGGFVELFF.

V and J are TRBV29-1 and TRBJ2-3; possible D gene TRBD1, 5 bases. The CDR3 extends over 10 amino acids. The germline gives CDR1 SQVTM, CDR2 ANQGSEA. Trimming took 8 bases from V and 4 from J, leaving 7 bases between them. The CDR3 DNA sequence: TGCAGCACCAGGGCAGATACGCAGTATTTT. Its translation is CSTRADTQYF.

The chain combines TRBV18 with TRBJ1-2, with 7 bases that match TRBD1. The germline V gene has CDR1 KGHSH and CDR2 LQKENI. With 3 bases clipped from V and 8 bases from J, the junction kept 9 bases outside the gene matches. CDR3 length equals 14 residues. Here the CDR3 reads CASSPSRGEAGYTF. CDR3 in DNA: TGTGCCAGCTCACCGTCCAGGGGGGAAGCGGGCTACACCTTC. Supplemented by reference TRBV18 and TRBJ1-2, the full variable domain reads NAGVMQNPRHLVRRRGQEARLRCSPMKGHSHVYWYRQLPEEGLKFMVYLQKENIIDESGMPKERFSAEFPKEGPSILRIQQVVRGDSAAYFCASSPSRGEAGYTFGSGTRLTVV.

The chain links TRBV7-2 to TRBJ2-5; 7 bases are shared with TRBD1. V was pared by 1 base and J by 5 bases, with 7 bases of the junction left unmatched. The CDR3 extends over 15 amino acids. The germline V gene encodes CDR1 SGHTA and CDR2 FQGNSA. The CDR3 spells CASSLERGRGETQYF. CDR3 nucleotides: TGTGCCAGCAGCTTAGAGAGGGGGCGCGGGGAGACCCAGTACTTC.

This chain connects TRBV30 to TRBJ1-1; the D is unclear. V lost 0 bases, J lost 1 base, and 9 bases lay in between. The CDR3 has 14 amino acids. The germline gives CDR1 GTSNPN, CDR2 SVGIG (reference sequence). The CDR3 DNA sequence: TGTGCCTGGAGTGTACTAGGCAAGAACACTGAAGCTTTCTTT. This sequence encodes CAWSVLGKNTEAFF.

The genes are TRBV5-6 and TRBJ2-7; either TRBD1 or TRBD2 may fit D (5 bases each). Trimming stripped 4 bases from V and 2 bases from J, with 7 bases between. This CDR3 comprises 12 residues. The germline V gene encodes CDR1 SGHDT and CDR2 YYEEEE. This CDR3 reads CASSRGAYEQYF. The CDR3 region has the DNA TGTGCCAGCAGCCGAGGGGCCTACGAGCAGTACTTC.